This T cell receptor beta chain is from a study of T cells and Merkel cell carcinoma outcomes. Points from the study as a whole: In Merkel cell carcinoma, repertoire and T-cell density reportedly predicted outcomes.

Clones were read by immunoSEQ multiplex PCR, and TCRdb kept only the in-frame ones, dropping some. In the table there are about 6,500 clones, about nine tenths of which are singletons. With respect to this clone: Its specificity is not known.

The CDR3 has 13 amino acids. CDR1 and CDR2 (germline): SNHLY, FYNNEI. Trimming took 0 bases from V and 4 from J, leaving 4 bases between them. The TCR originated in a human donor with Merkel cell carcinoma. The chain has TRBV2 and TRBJ1-3, with D unresolved. Specimen: tumor tissue from Merkel cell carcinoma. Written as DNA, the CDR3 is TGTGCCAGCAGTGAAGCGCAAGGAAACACCATATATTTT. It translates to CASSEAQGNTIYF.